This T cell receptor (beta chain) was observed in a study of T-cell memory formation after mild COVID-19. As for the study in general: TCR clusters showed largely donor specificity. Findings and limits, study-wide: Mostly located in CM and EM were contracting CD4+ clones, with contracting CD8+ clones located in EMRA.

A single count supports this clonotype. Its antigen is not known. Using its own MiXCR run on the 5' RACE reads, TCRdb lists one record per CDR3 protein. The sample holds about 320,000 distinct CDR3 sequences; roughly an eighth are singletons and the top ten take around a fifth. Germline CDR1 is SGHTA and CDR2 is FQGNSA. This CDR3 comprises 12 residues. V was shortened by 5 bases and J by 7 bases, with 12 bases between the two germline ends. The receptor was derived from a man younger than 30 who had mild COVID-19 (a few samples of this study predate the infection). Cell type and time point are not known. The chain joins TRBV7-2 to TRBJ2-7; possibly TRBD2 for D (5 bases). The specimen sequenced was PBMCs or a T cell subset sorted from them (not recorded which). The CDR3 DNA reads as TGTGCCAGCAGCCCCATGCCGGGGGAGCAGTACTTC. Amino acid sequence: CASSPMPGEQYF.